The clone carrying this T cell receptor (beta chain) was seen many times. No antigen is known for it. The sample originates from a study of regulatory T cells in long-lasting Graves disease. Germline V lookup: CDR1 SGHVS, CDR2 FNYEAQ. This CDR3 comprises 15 residues. The germline V and J ends were trimmed by 3 bases and 2 bases, with 12 bases remaining between them. The time point is: newly diagnosed GD, antithyroid drugs for less than 3 months. The TCR library was prepared using RNA isolated from PBMCs. Notes on the study in general: Favored gene segments in persistent disease were TRBV28, TRBJ1-2 and TRBJ2-5.

To make TCR beta libraries, researchers used iRepertoire HTBI primers and Arm-PCR of CDR3 regions. TCRdb called the multiplex PCR reads again in MiXCR, with one record for every CDR3 protein. The sample shows 350,000 to 500,000 distinct CDR3 sequences, 16% of them seen only once. These records were also assigned to another study, of T cells in Graves' hyperthyroidism and ophthalmopathy. That investigation notes: The definition of stable Graves' hyperthyroidism was no ophthalmopathy progression within 18 months.

This rearrangement joins TRBV7-6 to TRBJ2-3, with D perhaps TRBD2 (5 bases). This TCR was sampled from a woman under 30 with Graves disease. The sample consisted of peripheral blood mononuclear cells (PBMCs), taken at new diagnosis, from a patient treated with antithyroid drugs. DNA of the CDR3: TGTGCCAGCAGCTTCCCGATGGACTTCACAGATACGCAGTATTTT. It translates to CASSFPMDFTDTQYF.